The 26 T cell receptor beta chains below all came from one sample that was sequenced in a study of breast tumors, draining lymph nodes, adjacent tissues. TCRdb used MiXCR to reprocess the multiplex PCR reads, holding one entry per CDR3 protein. This table holds 55,000 to 75,000 distinct CDR3 sequences, 40% to 55% found once. Sequenced material: breast tumor tissue. These receptors were taken from a female donor with breast cancer. Some clones in this sample may be carry-over from other donors' samples.

This clonotype was seen ten or more times. The V and J genes are TRBV9 and TRBJ2-2; 11 bases agree with TRBD2. The CDR3 is 16 amino acids. CDR1 SGDLS and CDR2 YYNGEE come from the germline V gene. V gave up 7 bases and J gave up 0 bases; unmatched junction bases: 5. The CDR3 sequence: CASEASGGPNTGELFF. The DNA for the CDR3 is TGTGCCAGCGAGGCTAGCGGGGGGCCGAACACCGGGGAGCTGTTTTTT.

This clonotype has more than one count but fewer than ten. A much larger clonotype is one base distant, so this may be a read error. The V gene is TRBV5-8, the J gene TRBJ2-1; no clear D gene. The CDR3 contains 15 residues. CDR1 and CDR2 (germline): SGHTS, YDEGEE. V was cut by 0 bases and J by 8 bases, with 15 bases left in between. The CDR3 nucleotides read TGTGCCAGCAGCTTGGAACCTCCTCTAGTCTATGAGCAGTTCTTC. It is translated as CASSLEPPLVYEQFF.

This clonotype came up many times. This chain uses TRBV5-6 with TRBJ2-1; unclear D gene. The V end lost 2 bases, the J end lost 6 bases, and 3 bases lay between the germline ends. Germline V gene sequence: CDR1 SGHDT, CDR2 YYEEEE. This CDR3 comprises 11 residues. CDR3: CASSFGNEQFF. The CDR3, as DNA: TGTGCCAGCAGCTTCGGCAATGAGCAGTTCTTC.

V and J are TRBV20-1 and TRBJ2-1; 13 nucleotides line up with TRBD2. The length of the CDR3 is 15 residues. Germline V gene sequence: CDR1 DFQATT, CDR2 SNEGSKA (reference sequence). Trimming cost V 3 bases and J 7 bases; bases outside gene matches: 6. The CDR3 spells CSARGTSGISNEQFF. As DNA, the CDR3 is TGCAGTGCTAGGGGGACTAGCGGGATTAGTAATGAGCAGTTCTTC.

This clonotype has at least ten counts. The chain recombines TRBV14 with TRBJ1-1; TRBD1 agrees at 7 bases. With 4 bases clipped from V and 0 bases from J, the junction kept 11 bases outside the gene matches. CDR1 and CDR2 (germline): SGHDN, FVKESK. The CDR3 runs to 17 residues. The CDR3 loop is CASSPRLTGSLNTEAFF. CDR3 in DNA: TGTGCCAGCAGCCCGCGGTTGACAGGGAGTCTGAACACTGAAGCTTTCTTT. The variable domain in full, with the rest retrieved from reference TRBV14 and TRBJ1-1, is EAGVTQFPSHSVIEKGQTVTLRCDPISGHDNLYWYRRVMGKEIKFLLHFVKESKQDESGMPNNRFLAERTGGTYSTLKVQPAELEDSGVYFCASSPRLTGSLNTEAFFGQGTRLTVV.

This clonotype was recorded at least ten times. The chain carries TRBV5-8 and TRBJ2-7; D gene unclear. This CDR3 contains 12 residues. The V gene lost 5 bases and the J gene lost 6 bases, with 12 bases spanning the gap. Looked up from germline, CDR1 is SGHTS and CDR2 is YDEGEE. The CDR3 nucleotides read TGTGCCAGCAGTACGGCCAACGCCGAGCAGTACTTC. Translation gives CASSTANAEQYF.

This clonotype was seen many times. The chain has TRBV5-1 and TRBJ1-3; D gene ambiguous. V lost 4 bases to trimming and J lost 2 bases, with 16 bases between them. CDR3 size: 16 residues. Germline values: CDR1 SGHRS, CDR2 YFSETQ. The CDR3: CASSPTAGGPGNTIYF. The CDR3 DNA sequence: TGCGCCAGCAGCCCTACCGCGGGAGGCCCTGGAAACACCATATATTTT.

This clonotype has at least ten counts. The chain employs TRBV6-1 and TRBJ2-7; unclear D gene. CDR1 and CDR2 from the germline V gene are MNHNS and SASEGT. V was cut by 3 bases and J by 0 bases, with 18 bases left in between. CDR3 length: 17 residues. Here the CDR3 DNA reads TGTGCCAGCAGTGATTACCTCAACATCCTGATCTCCTACGAGCAGTACTTC. It specifies CASSDYLNILISYEQYF.

As concerns this clonotype: Just one base apart from a much larger clone, this may be a read error. V gene TRBV29-1 combines with J gene TRBJ2-1, with D possibly being TRBD2 (6 bases). This CDR3 has 15 amino acids. Germline V gene sequence: CDR1 SQVTM, CDR2 ANQGSEA. The DNA of the CDR3 is TGCGGCGTTGACTCCAACGGGAGTTTAGGCAATGAGCAGTTCTTC. Its protein product is CGVDSNGSLGNEQFF.

This clonotype was picked up many times. This CDR3 is CATGGQVSYNEQFF. For the CDR3, the DNA is TGTGCCACAGGAGGACAGGTCTCCTACAATGAGCAGTTCTTC. This sequence joins TRBV19 and TRBJ2-1; 7 bases fit TRBD1. CDR3 length: 14 residues. The V and J ends lost 10 bases and 0 bases, in that order; junction bases with no gene match: 6. In germline, CDR1 is LNHDA, CDR2 SQIVND (reference sequence).

In its sample, this clonotype was seen once. The gene calls are TRBV24-1 and TRBJ2-3, with 14 bases fitting TRBD2. Germline V CDR1 and CDR2: KGHDR, SFDVKD. This CDR3 is built from 16 residues. V shed 4 bases and J 11 bases; nucleotides not matched to a gene: 10. CDR3 sequence reads: CATSDSGTSGRNEQYF. Here the CDR3 DNA reads TGTGCCACCAGTGACTCCGGGACTAGCGGGAGAAATGAGCAGTATTTT.

The CDR3 reads CSARDFGAIQETQYF. The CDR3 DNA is TGCAGTGCTAGAGATTTTGGGGCGATCCAAGAGACCCAGTACTTC. The V and J genes are TRBV20-1 and TRBJ2-5; TRBD1 might be the D (5 bases). The CDR3 covers 15 residues. V was pared by 0 bases and J by 1 base, with 12 bases between. Germline CDR1 DFQATT, CDR2 SNEGSKA (reference sequence).

As regards this clonotype: A read error may explain this, as a much larger clone is one base away. V gene TRBV6-6 combines with J gene TRBJ2-1; 11 bases line up with TRBD2. Germline-derived CDR1 and CDR2 are MNHNY and SVGAGI (reference sequence). V lost 7 bases and J lost 11; bases outside the gene matches: 19. The CDR3 consists of 17 residues. Here the CDR3 reads CASIPRNLAGGYSKQFF. DNA of the CDR3: TGTGCCAGCATTCCCCGAAACTTAGCGGGGGGGTACAGTAAGCAGTTCTTC.

Notes on this clonotype: At one boundary the junction diverges from the germline segment, which might be a read error. The V gene is TRBV19, the J gene TRBJ2-2; D may match TRBD1 or TRBD2 (5 bases each). Germline V gene data show CDR1 as LNHDA and CDR2 as SQIVND (reference sequence). The CDR3 is 15 amino acids. As DNA, the CDR3 is TGTGCCAGTAGTATTCTTATTCCAGGGACCGGGGAGCTGCTCTTT. Translation gives CASSILIPGTGELLF.

The chain has TRBV19 and TRBJ2-2, with TRBD2 matching over 7 bases. The V segment lost 10 bases and the J segment 0 bases; nucleotides outside the gene matches: 11. The germline V gene has CDR1 LNHDA and CDR2 SQIVND (reference sequence). This CDR3 comprises 16 residues. CDR3 amino acids: CATSRAGCANTGELFF. As DNA, the CDR3 is TGTGCCACCTCCCGAGCGGGGTGCGCGAACACCGGGGAGCTGTTTTTT.

This clonotype was picked up many times. CDR3 sequence: CASSVVDGGPYSPLHF. The DNA of the CDR3 is TGTGCCAGCAGCGTAGTAGACGGCGGCCCTTATTCACCCCTCCACTTT. This chain joins TRBV9 and TRBJ1-6; D gene uncertain. The germline CDR1 and CDR2 sequences are SGDLS and YYNGEE. This CDR3 is built from 16 residues. Trimming removed 0 bases at V and 8 bases at J, with 15 bases between.

The table lists this clonotype with many counts. The rearrangement joins TRBV4-1 to TRBJ1-2, with TRBD1 matching 11 bases. V shed 2 bases, J shed 4 bases, and the junction held 9 bases outside the gene matches. Germline loops: CDR1 MGHRA, CDR2 YSYEKL. The CDR3 is made up of 17 amino acids. The CDR3 protein is CASSQRDRGRGIYGYTF. In DNA, the CDR3 is TGCGCCAGCAGCCAACGGGACAGGGGGAGAGGAATCTATGGCTACACCTTC.

On this clonotype itself: One end of the junction varies from germline; a read error may be responsible. The genes are TRBV7-8 and TRBJ2-7; no definite D call. CDR3 length: 14 residues. Germline V gene sequence: CDR1 SGHVS, CDR2 FQNEAQ. CDR3 sequence reads: CASSPQTGSYEQYF. The CDR3 DNA reads as TGTGCTAGCAGCCCTCAGACGGGCTCCTACGAGCAGTACTTC.

The chain employs TRBV29-1 and TRBJ1-4; possible D gene TRBD1, 5 bases. V lost 4 bases and J lost 2, with 8 bases in between. The CDR3 loop spans 13 amino acids. CDR1 is SQVTM, CDR2 ANQGSEA, per germline. In nucleotides, the CDR3 is TGCAGCGTTGGAGGGGAGACTAATGAAAAACTGTTTTTT. It encodes CSVGGETNEKLFF.

There are many counts of this clonotype. This chain uses TRBV19 with TRBJ2-1; 9 nucleotides match TRBD2. V gave up 2 bases and J gave up 8 bases; unmatched junction bases: 10. CDR3 length: 16 amino acids. From germline, CDR1 is LNHDA and CDR2 SQIVND (reference sequence). For the CDR3, the DNA is TGTGCCAGTAGTATACGTTCGCGGGGGGGCGTGGATGAGCAGTTCTTC. Its translation is CASSIRSRGGVDEQFF.

Concerning this clonotype: A much more abundant neighbour one base away suggests this may be a read error. The rearrangement uses TRBV9 and TRBJ2-1; perhaps TRBD2 as D (5 bases). This CDR3 spans 15 amino acids. CDR1 is SGDLS, CDR2 YYNGEE, per germline. The CDR3 region is CASSVGGNRYNEPFF. CDR3 nucleotide sequence: TGTGCCAGCAGCGTAGGAGGGAATCGATACAATGAGCCGTTCTTC.

Relative to its sample, this clonotype is medium-sized. The chain has TRBV19 and TRBJ2-7, with D perhaps TRBD1 or TRBD2 (5 bases each). The CDR3 consists of 16 residues. The germline gives CDR1 LNHDA, CDR2 SQIVND (reference sequence). With 2 bases removed from V and 2 bases from J, the gap between germline ends came to 16 bases. The CDR3 coding sequence is TGTGCCAGTAGTATAATGGCCGGGTGGGACGCCTACGAGCAGTACTTC. Translation gives CASSIMAGWDAYEQYF.

This clonotype has a count of ten or more. The rearrangement joins TRBV5-1 to TRBJ2-7; D gene uncertain. Trimming removed 0 bases from V and 6 bases from J, with 10 bases in between. The CDR3 has 13 residues. Germline values: CDR1 SGHRS, CDR2 YFSETQ. In nucleotides, the CDR3 is TGCGCCAGCAGCTTGGGGGAACGGACCGAGCAGTACTTC. The encoded protein is CASSLGERTEQYF. Drawing the rest from reference TRBV5-1 and TRBJ2-7, the complete variable domain is KAGVTQTPRYLIKTRGQQVTLSCSPISGHRSVSWYQQTPGQGLQFLFEYFSETQRNKGNFPGRFSGRQFSNSRSEMNVSTLELGDSALYLCASSLGERTEQYFGPGTRLTVT.

This clonotype occurred many times. The chain combines TRBV9 with TRBJ2-7; 8 bases match TRBD1. Trimming cost V 0 bases and J 4 bases; bases outside gene matches: 9. This CDR3 is built from 16 residues. Germline CDR1 SGDLS, CDR2 YYNGEE. CDR3 protein: CASSVAVTGAPYEQYF. The CDR3 DNA follows: TGTGCCAGCAGCGTAGCTGTGACAGGGGCTCCATACGAGCAGTACTTC.

V is TRBV4-2 and J is TRBJ1-2; D uncertain. This CDR3 spans 14 amino acids. Trimming cost V 6 bases and J 7 bases, with 18 bases left between them. The germline CDR1 and CDR2 sequences are LGHNA and YNFKEQ. The CDR3 DNA follows: TGTGCCAGCAGTGAATATGGTGTTCGTTCTGGCTACACCTTC. Amino acids: CASSEYGVRSGYTF.

In this sample, this clonotype turned up many times. The chain couples TRBV18 to TRBJ2-2; D not certain. Trimming left V 3 bases short and J 0 bases short, with 8 bases between. The CDR3 has 15 residues. From germline, CDR1 is KGHSH and CDR2 LQKENI. In DNA, the CDR3 is TGTGCCAGCTCACCTGAGGACCCGAACACCGGGGAGCTGTTTTTT. Translating it yields CASSPEDPNTGELFF.